A single sample gave rise to the 22 T cell receptor beta chains below, sequenced in a study of OX40 agonist ivuxolimab in advanced cancers. Sequenced by immunoSEQ multiplex PCR; TCRdb stores in-frame clones only, minus some. The sample consists of about 76,000 clones, 75% to 90% of them appearing once. Material: CD4+ or CD8+ T cells sorted from blood, obtained in a trial of the OX40 agonist ivuxolimab. All receptors derive from an adult with an advanced solid tumor such as melanoma, head and neck, liver or kidney cancer.

The gene calls are TRBV15 and TRBJ2-7; 8 nucleotides agree with TRBD2. Germline-derived CDR1 and CDR2 are LNHNV and YYDKDF (reference sequence). V lost 0 bases and J lost 2; bases outside the gene matches: 15. This CDR3 has 19 amino acids. The DNA of the CDR3 is TGTGCCACCAGCAGAGATGTCGGGCTAGCGGGCCCGGGGCCCTACGAGCAGTACTTC. This translates into CATSRDVGLAGPGPYEQYF. The whole variable domain, remainder taken from reference TRBV15 and TRBJ2-7, is DAMVIQNPRYQVTQFGKPVTLSCSQTLNHNVMYWYQQKSSQAPKLLFHYYDKDFNNEADTPDNFQSRRPNTSFCFLDIRSPGLGDTAMYLCATSRDVGLAGPGPYEQYFGPGTRLTVT.

The chain has TRBV6-5 and TRBJ1-2; a possible D gene is TRBD1 (5 bases). The CDR3 runs 13 residues. V lost 2 bases and J lost 4, with 8 bases in between. Per germline, CDR1 MNHEY and CDR2 SVGAGI. The CDR3 DNA is TGTGCCAGCAGTTACGGACAAGCCTATGGCTACACCTTC. This translates into CASSYGQAYGYTF.

The chain employs TRBV4-3 and TRBJ2-7, with 7 bases lining up with TRBD2. The ends lost 1 base at V and 1 base at J; junction bases unmatched: 10. The CDR3 covers 17 residues. Germline CDR1 and CDR2: LGHNA and YSLEER. The CDR3 DNA reads as TGCGCCAGCAGCCAAGGTTATAGGGAGCGGGGTTCCTACGAGCAGTACTTC. Its protein product is CASSQGYRERGSYEQYF.

V gene TRBV29-1 combines with J gene TRBJ2-1; TRBD2 agrees at 10 bases. Germline CDR1 is SQVTM and CDR2 is ANQGSEA. The V gene end was trimmed by 7 bases and the J gene end by 9 bases; junction bases not matched to a gene: 12. The CDR3 runs to 14 residues. The CDR3, as DNA: TGCAGCGAAGGGTTAAGCGGGGGGGCGACTGAGCAGTTCTTC. Its protein is CSEGLSGGATEQFF.

The chain uses TRBV19 and TRBJ2-3; maybe TRBD1 (5 bases). The CDR3 contains 17 residues. Deletions cut 3 bases from V and 2 bases from J, with 18 bases between. Germline V CDR1 and CDR2: LNHDA, SQIVND (reference sequence). The CDR3 spells CASSIFVPPTATDTQYF. The CDR3 coding sequence is TGTGCCAGTAGTATCTTCGTCCCCCCGACAGCCACAGATACGCAGTATTTT.

This chain links TRBV6-1 with TRBJ2-1, with D uncertain. The germline V and J ends were trimmed by 6 bases and 4 bases, with 4 bases remaining between them. The CDR3 has 11 residues. The germline V gene encodes CDR1 MNHNS and CDR2 SASEGT. CDR3 sequence: CASREYNEQFF. CDR3 coding DNA: TGTGCCAGCAGAGAGTACAATGAGCAGTTCTTC.

The V call is TRBV19, the J call TRBJ2-4; tentatively, D is TRBD1 (7 bases). Germline V CDR1 and CDR2: LNHDA, SQIVND (reference sequence). Deletions cut 0 bases from V and 0 bases from J, with 18 bases between. The CDR3 covers 19 residues. The CDR3 loop is CASSIEGAGQKLAKNIQYF. The DNA for the CDR3 is TGTGCCAGTAGTATAGAGGGTGCGGGACAGAAACTAGCCAAAAACATTCAGTACTTC.

This chain joins TRBV5-5 and TRBJ1-4; 10 bases match TRBD1. The trim removed 3 bases at V and 5 bases at J, leaving 7 bases unmatched. Per germline, CDR1 SGHKS and CDR2 YYEKEE (reference sequence). CDR3 size: 16 residues. CDR3 DNA: TGTGCCAGCAGCTCGGGGGACAGGGGAGGGAATGAAAAACTGTTTTTT. Translating gives CASSSGDRGGNEKLFF.

The chain joins TRBV5-6 to TRBJ2-3, with D perhaps matching TRBD2 (5 bases). CDR1 SGHDT and CDR2 YYEEEE come from the germline V gene. This CDR3 spans 17 amino acids. V shed 0 bases and J shed 2 bases, with 16 bases lying between them. CDR3 sequence: CASSLGVSRVVTDTQYF. CDR3 bases: TGTGCCAGCAGCTTGGGTGTCTCGCGGGTCGTCACAGATACGCAGTATTTT. The full variable domain, its missing parts supplied by reference TRBV5-6 and TRBJ2-3, is DAGVTQSPTHLIKTRGQQVTLRCSPKSGHDTVSWYQQALGQGPQFIFQYYEEEERQRGNFPDRFSGHQFPNYSSELNVNALLLGDSALYLCASSLGVSRVVTDTQYFGPGTRLTVL.

This chain links TRBV29-1 with TRBJ2-2, with TRBD2 identical over 10 bases. Trimming cost V 5 bases and J 2 bases; bases outside gene matches: 8. In germline, CDR1 is SQVTM, CDR2 ANQGSEA. This CDR3 region has 16 residues. The DNA of the CDR3 is TGCAGCGTTAGGGCTAGCGGGGGACTAAACACCGGGGAGCTGTTTTTT. Its translation: CSVRASGGLNTGELFF.

The chain joins TRBV11-1 to TRBJ2-3; 11 positions agree with TRBD2. The J segment lost 4 bases and the V segment lost 1 base, leaving 4 bases of the junction unmatched. CDR3 size: 16 residues. The V gene's germline CDR1 is SGHAT and CDR2 FQDESV (reference sequence). Here the CDR3 reads CASSLEVLAGADTQYF. The CDR3 DNA reads as TGTGCCAGCAGCTTAGAGGTACTAGCGGGAGCAGATACGCAGTATTTT.

The rearrangement uses TRBV6-4 and TRBJ1-1; 8 bases fit TRBD1. From germline, CDR1 is MRHNA and CDR2 SNTAGT. This CDR3 comprises 15 residues. V gave up 6 bases and J gave up 5 bases; unmatched junction bases: 11. The CDR3 DNA sequence: TGTGCCAGCAGAAGCCGTCAGGGGGCGAATACTGAAGCTTTCTTT. Translated: CASRSRQGANTEAFF.

The chain couples TRBV5-1 to TRBJ2-2; TRBD1 matches at 8 bases. This CDR3 has 14 amino acids. Per the germline V gene, CDR1 is SGHRS and CDR2 is YFSETQ. V shed 4 bases and J 6 bases; nucleotides not matched to a gene: 5. DNA for the CDR3: TGCGCCAGCAGCCCTGCGACAGGGGCCGGGGAGCTGTTTTTT. Translated: CASSPATGAGELFF.

The chain links TRBV28 to TRBJ1-2; 7 bases line up with TRBD1. Germline CDR1 reads MDHEN; CDR2 reads SYDVKM. With 5 bases clipped from V and 4 bases from J, the junction kept 7 bases outside the gene matches. This CDR3 contains 14 residues. The CDR3 DNA is TGTGCCAGCAGTCCGGGGACAGTTATCTATGGCTACACCTTC. This translates into CASSPGTVIYGYTF.

This sequence joins TRBV6-5 and TRBJ1-2, with D possibly TRBD1 on 5 matching bases. This CDR3 is built from 15 residues. The germline CDR1 and CDR2 sequences are MNHEY and SVGAGI. V was pared by 6 bases and J by 5 bases, with 19 bases between. The CDR3 nucleotides are TGTGCCAGCAGCATTAACCTTGACAGCGCGTATGGCTACACCTTC. It specifies CASSINLDSAYGYTF.

This chain connects TRBV28 to TRBJ2-7, with 11 positions matching TRBD1. The CDR3 covers 14 residues. The germline gives CDR1 MDHEN, CDR2 SYDVKM. Losses at the gene ends were 5 bases for V and 9 bases for J; bases not matched to a gene: 9. CDR3 sequence (DNA): TGTGCCAGCAGTCCGGACAGGGGGCCTAGGGGGCAGTACTTC. Its protein is CASSPDRGPRGQYF. Based on the CDR3 plus reference TRBV28 and TRBJ2-7, the full variable domain is DVKVTQSSRYLVKRTGEKVFLECVQDMDHENMFWYRQDPGLGLRLIYFSYDVKMKEKGDIPEGYSVSREKKERFSLILESASTNQTSMYLCASSPDRGPRGQYFGPGTRLTVT.

This clone was detected only once. CDR3 protein: CASNQGGRNNQPQHF. In nucleotides, the CDR3 is TGTGCCAGTAATCAAGGGGGCAGAAACAATCAGCCCCAGCATTTT. V usage is TRBV19 and J usage is TRBJ1-5, with 7 bases identical to TRBD1. CDR3 length: 15 residues. CDR1 and CDR2 from the germline V gene are LNHDA and SQIVND (reference sequence). The J segment lost 3 bases and the V segment lost 7 bases, leaving 9 bases of the junction unmatched.

The genes are TRBV6-6 and TRBJ2-7; 8 nucleotides align to TRBD2. CDR1 is MNHNY, CDR2 SVGAGI, per germline (reference sequence). The CDR3 spans 14 residues. V lost 5 bases to trimming and J lost 5 bases; unmatched junction nucleotides: 8. In nucleotides, the CDR3 is TGTGCCAGCAGTCCACTAGCGGAGTCTGACGAGCAGTACTTC. Residues: CASSPLAESDEQYF.

This clone has just one count. The J gene is TRBJ2-5, the V gene TRBV5-6; 10 bases are shared with TRBD2. V shed 0 bases, J shed 3 bases, and the junction held 5 bases outside the gene matches. The CDR3 runs 16 residues. The germline V gene encodes CDR1 SGHDT and CDR2 YYEEEE. The CDR3 sequence: CASSLGAGGFEETQYF. Written as DNA, the CDR3 is TGTGCCAGCAGCTTGGGAGCGGGAGGGTTCGAAGAGACCCAGTACTTC.

The chain is built from TRBV6-1 and TRBJ1-2; D may be TRBD1 (5 bases). With 0 bases removed from V and 5 bases from J, the gap between germline ends came to 10 bases. The germline CDR1 and CDR2 sequences are MNHNS and SASEGT. This CDR3 comprises 14 residues. In DNA, the CDR3 is TGTGCCAGCAGTGAAGCGCAGGCAGGGTATGGCTACACCTTC. As protein: CASSEAQAGYGYTF.

The chain joins TRBV4-1 to TRBJ2-7; perhaps TRBD1 as D (5 bases). Trimming cost V 0 bases and J 4 bases, with 13 bases left between them. The CDR3 runs to 15 residues. The germline CDR1 and CDR2 sequences are MGHRA and YSYEKL. CDR3 DNA: TGCGCCAGCAGCCAAGACAGGGCTGTGAGATACGAGCAGTACTTC. This encodes CASSQDRAVRYEQYF.

This clone was seen a handful of times. This chain connects TRBV5-6 to TRBJ2-3; TRBD1 might be the D (5 bases). This CDR3 spans 16 amino acids. V was pared by 0 bases and J by 1 base, with 12 bases between. Per germline, CDR1 SGHDT and CDR2 YYEEEE. The CDR3 here is CASSLGWGRGTDTQYF. The CDR3, as DNA: TGTGCCAGCAGCTTGGGCTGGGGCCGAGGCACAGATACGCAGTATTTT.